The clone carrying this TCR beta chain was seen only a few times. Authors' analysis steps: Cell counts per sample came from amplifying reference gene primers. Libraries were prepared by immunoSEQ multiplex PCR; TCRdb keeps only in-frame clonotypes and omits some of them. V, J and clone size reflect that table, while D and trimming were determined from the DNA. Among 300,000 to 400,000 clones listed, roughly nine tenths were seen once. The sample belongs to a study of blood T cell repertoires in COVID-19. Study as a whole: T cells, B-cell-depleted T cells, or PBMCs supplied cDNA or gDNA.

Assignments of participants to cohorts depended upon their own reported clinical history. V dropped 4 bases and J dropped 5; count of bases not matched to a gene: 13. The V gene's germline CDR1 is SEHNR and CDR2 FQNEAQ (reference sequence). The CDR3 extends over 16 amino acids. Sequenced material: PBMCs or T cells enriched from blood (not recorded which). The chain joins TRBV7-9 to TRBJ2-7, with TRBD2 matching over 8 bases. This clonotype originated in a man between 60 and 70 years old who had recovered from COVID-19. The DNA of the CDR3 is TGTGCCAGCAGCTCCTCCATAGCGGGATACGCCCACGAGCAGTACTTC. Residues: CASSSSIAGYAHEQYF. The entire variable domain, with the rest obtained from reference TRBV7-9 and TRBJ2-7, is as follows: DTGVSQNPRHKITKRGQNVTFRCDPISEHNRLYWYRQTLGQGPEFLTYFQNEAQLEKSRLLSDRFSAERPKGSFSTLEIQRTEQGDSAMYLCASSSSIAGYAHEQYFGPGTRLTVT.